A selection of T cell receptor beta chains follows, all from one sample in a study of shared clonotypes between healthy human individuals. The assay was immunoSEQ multiplex PCR, and TCRdb's table has in-frame clones only and misses some. The profile covers about 1 million clones, with around 74% appearing a single time and approximately 1.3% taken by the ten largest. The sequencing sample was made of memory CD4+ T cells sorted from blood. These receptors were obtained from a man aged 18 to 30 in good health. CDR3s include the opening cysteine and the closing phenylalanine or tryptophan. D genes are given only for firm matches. Size values are once, few and many counts, or a class for expanded clones, and some rows have none.

v_gene	d_gene	abundance	j_gene	len	CDR3aa	CDR3nt
TRBV19	-	-	TRBJ2-7	15	CASRTTSGPTYEQYF	TGTGCCAGTAGAACAACGTCGGGCCCTACCTACGAGCAGTACTTC
TRBV6-7	TRBD2	-	TRBJ2-7	13	CASGLAGTYEQYF	TGTGCCAGTGGACTAGCGGGGACCTACGAGCAGTACTTC
TRBV19	-	-	TRBJ2-5	18	CASSITRQGPRGGETQYF	TGTGCCAGTAGTATAACCCGCCAGGGACCCCGAGGTGGGGAGACCCAGTACTTC
TRBV5-1	TRBD2	-	TRBJ2-7	14	CASSLRQAGGEQYF	TGCGCCAGCAGCTTGCGCCAGGCGGGGGGCGAGCAGTACTTC
TRBV11-3	TRBD1	few	TRBJ2-5	13	CASSSAGGKTQYF	TGTGCCAGCAGCTCGGCAGGGGGCAAGACCCAGTACTTC
TRBV4-1	-	few	TRBJ2-7	17	CASSQEFSVAVSYEQYF	TGCGCCAGCAGCCAAGAGTTTTCCGTAGCGGTCTCCTACGAGCAGTACTTC
TRBV14	TRBD2	-	TRBJ2-5	14	CASSQGLAGETQYF	TGTGCCAGCAGCCAGGGACTAGCGGGAGAGACCCAGTACTTC
TRBV25-1	-	-	TRBJ2-7	16	CASSELNRRGTYEQYF	TGTGCCAGCAGTGAATTGAACCGGCGGGGTACCTACGAGCAGTACTTC
TRBV10-2	TRBD1	-	TRBJ2-7	13	CASREGQGREQYF	TGCGCCAGCAGGGAGGGACAGGGTCGCGAGCAGTACTTC
TRBV19	TRBD1	-	TRBJ1-4	17	CASSPPGQGRTNEKLFF	TGTGCCAGTAGCCCCCCCGGACAGGGGCGAACTAATGAAAAACTGTTTTTT
TRBV19	-	-	TRBJ1-4	15	CASSPPGGLNEKLFF	TGTGCCAGTAGTCCCCCCGGGGGCCTTAATGAAAAACTGTTTTTT
TRBV5-1	-	-	TRBJ2-6	15	CASRTDGSGANVLTF	TGCGCCAGCAGGACGGATGGGTCTGGGGCCAACGTCCTGACTTTC
TRBV9	TRBD1	-	TRBJ1-2	15	CASSTGTGTNYGYTF	TGTGCCAGCAGCACTGGGACAGGGACGAACTATGGCTACACCTTC
TRBV2	-	-	TRBJ1-2	15	CASRLDSVANYGYTF	TGTGCCAGCAGGCTGGACAGTGTAGCTAACTATGGCTACACCTTC
TRBV19	TRBD2	few	TRBJ2-3	17	CASSASSGRAVTDTQYF	TGTGCCAGTAGTGCATCTAGCGGGAGGGCTGTCACAGATACGCAGTATTTT
TRBV7-7	TRBD2	-	TRBJ2-2	16	CASSPGLAGNTGELFF	TGTGCTAGCAGCCCGGGACTAGCGGGGAACACCGGGGAGCTGTTTTTT
TRBV30	-	-	TRBJ2-2	15	CAWRPNKRNTGELFF	TGTGCCTGGAGGCCCAACAAGAGGAACACCGGGGAGCTGTTTTTT
TRBV5-1	-	-	TRBJ1-2	15	CASSPGTEESYGYTF	TGCGCCAGCAGCCCTGGGACGGAGGAGAGCTATGGCTACACCTTC
TRBV30	-	-	TRBJ1-6	14	CAWSPGSGNSPLHF	TGTGCCTGGAGTCCAGGGAGTGGTAATTCACCCCTCCACTTT
TRBV30	-	few	TRBJ1-5	14	CAWRDGLSNQPQHF	TGTGCCTGGCGGGACGGATTAAGCAATCAGCCCCAGCATTTT
TRBV5-1	-	-	TRBJ2-2	14	CASSAIKNTGELFF	TGCGCCAGCAGCGCGATCAAGAACACCGGGGAGCTGTTTTTT
TRBV6-5	-	-	TRBJ1-6	13	CASRRDSHSPLHF	TGTGCCAGCAGAAGGGACTCTCATTCACCCCTCCACTTT
TRBV7-9	TRBD1	-	TRBJ1-5	15	CASSEGAHSNQPQHF	TGTGCCAGCAGCGAGGGGGCGCATAGCAATCAGCCCCAGCATTTT
TRBV29-1	-	-	TRBJ1-1	13	CSVHGLGNTEAFF	TGCAGCGTGCACGGTTTAGGGAACACTGAAGCTTTCTTT
TRBV29-1	-	-	TRBJ2-7	11	CSVRGNNEQYF	TGCAGCGTCAGGGGAAACAACGAGCAGTACTTC
TRBV2	-	few	TRBJ1-1	14	CASSEIRTGTEAFF	TGTGCCAGCAGTGAAATTCGTACAGGCACTGAAGCTTTCTTT
TRBV9	TRBD1	few	TRBJ1-1	15	CASSVDGRGVREAFF	TGTGCCAGCAGCGTAGATGGCAGGGGGGTACGAGAAGCTTTCTTT
TRBV5-6	-	-	TRBJ1-5	15	CASSWGGRVMQPQHF	TGTGCCAGCTCCTGGGGAGGGAGGGTCATGCAGCCCCAGCATTTT
TRBV19	-	-	TRBJ1-4	15	CASSGATDYNEKLFF	TGTGCCAGTAGTGGGGCGACAGACTATAATGAAAAACTGTTTTTT
TRBV2	-	few	TRBJ2-5	14	CASQAGRTEETQYF	TGTGCCAGCCAAGCTGGACGGACAGAAGAGACCCAGTACTTC
TRBV11-2	TRBD1	-	TRBJ2-7	14	CASSKNRDRPEQYF	TGTGCCAGCAGCAAGAACCGGGACAGACCCGAGCAGTACTTC
TRBV7-6	-	-	TRBJ2-1	16	CASSSGGARSYNEQFF	TGTGCCAGCAGCTCCGGAGGAGCGAGGTCCTACAATGAGCAGTTCTTC
TRBV6-1	TRBD1	-	TRBJ1-6	15	CASSVDRVVKSPLHF	TGTGCCAGCAGCGTGGACAGGGTGGTCAAATCACCCCTCCACTTT
TRBV5-1	TRBD1	-	TRBJ1-1	14	CASSTGQENTEAFF	TGCGCCAGCAGTACGGGACAGGAGAACACTGAAGCTTTCTTT
TRBV2	-	once	TRBJ1-1	14	CASIPHLTNTEAFF	TGTGCCAGCATTCCACACCTGACTAACACTGAAGCTTTCTTT
TRBV5-1	-	-	TRBJ1-3	15	CASSLGARGGNTIYF	TGCGCCAGCAGCCTCGGAGCCAGGGGTGGAAACACCATATATTTT
TRBV7-2	-	-	TRBJ2-7	15	CASSLAPASGHEQYF	TGTGCCAGCAGCTTAGCGCCGGCCTCCGGACACGAGCAGTACTTC
TRBV5-8	-	-	TRBJ2-3	15	CASSLVEGGTDTQYF	TGTGCCAGCAGCTTGGTGGAGGGAGGCACAGATACGCAGTATTTT
TRBV30	-	-	TRBJ2-1	12	CAWSGLNVGQFF	TGTGCCTGGAGTGGACTAAATGTCGGGCAGTTCTTC
TRBV5-6	-	-	TRBJ2-7	18	CASSGGTARRKERGEQYF	TGTGCCAGCAGCGGCGGGACAGCGCGGCGTAAGGAAAGGGGCGAGCAGTACTTC
TRBV5-4	-	-	TRBJ1-1	13	CASSLEGAPEAFF	TGTGCCAGCAGCTTGGAAGGGGCACCTGAAGCTTTCTTT
TRBV5-4	-	few	TRBJ1-2	13	CASSRDSYWGYTF	TGTGCCAGCAGCCGGGACTCCTACTGGGGCTACACCTTC
TRBV10-2	TRBD2	-	TRBJ2-5	17	CASSGLAGWGAQETQYF	TGCGCCAGCAGTGGGCTAGCGGGGTGGGGGGCCCAAGAGACCCAGTACTTC
TRBV2	TRBD1	-	TRBJ2-1	14	CASRARTGDNEQFF	TGTGCCAGCAGGGCCCGGACAGGGGACAATGAGCAGTTCTTC
TRBV19	-	-	TRBJ2-3	12	CASRGPTDTQYF	TGTGCCAGTAGAGGTCCTACGGATACGCAGTATTTT
TRBV29-1	-	-	TRBJ1-4	11	CSYRENEKLFF	TGCAGCTACAGAGAGAATGAAAAACTGTTTTTT
TRBV5-4	TRBD1	-	TRBJ1-1	15	CASSRGGAMNTEAFF	TGTGCCAGCAGCCGAGGGGGCGCGATGAACACTGAAGCTTTCTTT
TRBV10-2	-	-	TRBJ2-2	13	CASRVSNTGELFF	TGCGCCAGCAGGGTGTCGAACACCGGGGAGCTGTTTTTT
TRBV7-2	-	-	TRBJ2-2	13	CASSSTYPGELFF	TGTGCCAGCAGCTCGACTTATCCCGGGGAGCTGTTTTTT
TRBV20-1	-	few	TRBJ1-3	11	CSAFVGNTIYF	TGCAGTGCTTTCGTTGGAAACACCATATATTTT
TRBV6-5	TRBD1	-	TRBJ1-2	13	CASKQGQIGGYTF	TGTGCCAGCAAACAGGGGCAAATAGGTGGCTACACCTTC
TRBV5-1	TRBD1	-	TRBJ2-7	15	CASSFSGQDISEQYF	TGCGCCAGCAGCTTTTCGGGACAGGATATCTCCGAGCAGTACTTC
TRBV30	TRBD1	-	TRBJ1-2	14	CAWSVGTGGEGYTF	TGTGCCTGGAGTGTCGGTACAGGGGGCGAAGGCTACACCTTC